Given below is one T cell receptor beta chain in context. This specimen comes from a study of OX40 agonist ivuxolimab in advanced cancers. Between the trimmed V and J ends, which lost 2 bases and 4 bases, there was a span of 9 bases. This CDR3 contains 13 residues. CDR1 is SGHRS, CDR2 YFSETQ, per germline. Repertoires were generated with immunoSEQ multiplex PCR, while TCRdb's copy carries only in-frame clones and drops some. The profile shows 45,000 to 65,000 clones, around four fifths of them singletons. The V gene is TRBV5-1, the J gene TRBJ1-1; unclear D gene. The sample consisted of CD4+ or CD8+ T cells sorted from blood, taken in a trial of the OX40 agonist ivuxolimab. This clonotype originated in an adult with an advanced solid tumor such as melanoma, head and neck, liver or kidney cancer. The CDR3 reads CASSFQDLTEAFF. CDR3 bases: TGCGCCAGCAGCTTCCAGGACCTCACTGAAGCTTTCTTT.